Presented here are 11 T cell receptor beta chains from one specimen sequenced in a study of Ad26.COV2.S vaccination and SARS-CoV-2 variants. TCRdb's copy holds only in-frame clones and misses some; the assay was immunoSEQ multiplex PCR. The sample holds just over 350,000 clones; more than 75% are singletons and the top ten take roughly 3.3%. As to treatment: roughly 20 received Ad26.COV2.S at low or high dose, single or two shots; several received placebo; per-sample allocation not given. Sample collection was performed on day 63 after the first vaccine or placebo injection. Specimen: peripheral blood, collected in a trial of Ad26.COV2.S vaccine versus placebo. The receptor source for this set is a person between 18 and 65 years old who received the Ad26.COV2.S COVID-19 vaccine or a placebo.

The chain couples TRBV6-6 to TRBJ1-1, with D perhaps TRBD1 (6 bases). Trimming took 2 bases from V and 1 from J, leaving 11 bases between them. This CDR3 is built from 15 residues. From germline, CDR1 is MNHNY and CDR2 SVGAGI (reference sequence). CDR3 residues: CASSYGQGKNTEAFF. The CDR3 DNA sequence: TGTGCCAGCAGTTACGGGCAGGGGAAGAACACTGAAGCTTTCTTT.

The rearrangement joins TRBV12-3 or TRBV12-4 to TRBJ1-5; D gene uncertain. The CDR3 has 11 residues. The germline V and J ends were trimmed by 1 base and 5 bases, with 0 bases remaining between them. CDR3 residues: CASSLDQPQHF. DNA for the CDR3: TGTGCCAGCAGTTTAGATCAGCCCCAGCATTTT.

The CDR3 is CASSIEKDQPQHF. The CDR3 DNA is TGTGCCAGTAGTATTGAGAAGGATCAGCCCCAGCATTTT. This sequence joins TRBV19 and TRBJ1-5; D ambiguous. V was clipped by 3 bases and J by 5 bases, with 8 bases between them. Germline V CDR1 and CDR2: LNHDA, SQIVND (reference sequence). CDR3 length equals 13 residues. Together with reference TRBV19 and TRBJ1-5, the CDR3 gives the full variable domain: DGGITQSPKYLFRKEGQNVTLSCEQNLNHDAMYWYRQDPGQGLRLIYYSQIVNDFQKGDIAEGYSVSREKKESFPLTVTSAQKNPTAFYLCASSIEKDQPQHFGDGTRLSIL.

This clone was picked up a small number of times. This chain uses TRBV19 with TRBJ2-3; TRBD2 might be the D (7 bases). Trimming pared 2 bases from V and 5 bases from J, leaving 17 bases between. CDR1 is LNHDA and CDR2 is SQIVND in the germline V gene (reference sequence). This CDR3 is 16 amino acids long. The CDR3 coding sequence is TGTGCCAGTAGTATAATTGGAGGGGGGGCCATAGATACGCAGTATTTT. Amino acid sequence: CASSIIGGGAIDTQYF.

The rearrangement joins TRBV19 to TRBJ1-6; 9 nucleotides agree with TRBD1. V shed 1 base and J 12 bases; nucleotides not matched to a gene: 10. CDR3 size: 16 residues. From germline, CDR1 is LNHDA and CDR2 SQIVND (reference sequence). CDR3 nucleotide sequence: TGTGCCAGTAGTATAGTGGGACAGGGTGCTCTCAAACCCCTCCACTTT. It specifies CASSIVGQGALKPLHF.

Written as DNA, the CDR3 is TGTGCCAGCAGTTACTCGCCCCTACAGGGGGCCTACGAGCAGTACTTC. Protein: CASSYSPLQGAYEQYF. The V call is TRBV6-5, the J call TRBJ2-7, with 8 bases that match TRBD1. This CDR3 is 16 amino acids long. The V segment lost 0 bases and the J segment 2 bases; nucleotides outside the gene matches: 6. Germline-derived CDR1 and CDR2 are MNHEY and SVGAGI.

This chain's CDR3 is CASIWDTGMTGYTF. The CDR3 coding sequence is TGTGCCAGCATATGGGACACGGGTATGACTGGCTACACCTTC. The chain employs TRBV6-6 and TRBJ1-2, with TRBD1 as a possible D gene (6 bases). CDR1 and CDR2 (germline): MNHNY, SVGAGI (reference sequence). The CDR3 is made up of 14 amino acids. V was shortened by 7 bases and J by 7 bases, with 19 bases between the two germline ends.

The chain recombines TRBV19 with TRBJ2-7; 8 bases are a match to TRBD1. This CDR3 has 15 residues. Germline V gene lookup returns CDR1 LNHDA and CDR2 SQIVND (reference sequence). The ends lost 3 bases at V and 0 bases at J; junction bases unmatched: 4. This chain's CDR3 is CASSIGTGDSYEQYF. The CDR3 DNA follows: TGTGCCAGTAGTATTGGGACAGGTGACTCCTACGAGCAGTACTTC. Using reference TRBV19 and TRBJ2-7 for the parts outside the CDR3, the full variable domain is DGGITQSPKYLFRKEGQNVTLSCEQNLNHDAMYWYRQDPGQGLRLIYYSQIVNDFQKGDIAEGYSVSREKKESFPLTVTSAQKNPTAFYLCASSIGTGDSYEQYFGPGTRLTVT.

The chain uses TRBV2 and TRBJ2-7, with 10 bases aligning to TRBD1. From germline, CDR1 is SNHLY and CDR2 FYNNEI. This CDR3 spans 20 amino acids. V trimming: 5 bases; J trimming: 2 bases; junction bases outside the gene matches: 21. CDR3 DNA: TGTGCCAGCAGTATGCCCTTGGGGGAGGGACAGGGGAATGTTGCCTACGAGCAGTACTTC. This gives the protein CASSMPLGEGQGNVAYEQYF.

DNA of the CDR3: TGCGCCAGCAGTCGTAGCACAGATACGCAGTATTTT. Translating gives CASSRSTDTQYF. The V call is TRBV4-1, the J call TRBJ2-3; D unclear. V was pared by 6 bases and J by 0 bases, with 4 bases between. The CDR3 runs 12 residues. Germline assignment: CDR1 MGHRA and CDR2 YSYEKL.

V and J are TRBV5-4 and TRBJ2-7, with 10 bases fitting TRBD2. Germline lookup yields CDR1 SGHNT and CDR2 YYREEE (reference sequence). This CDR3 spans 15 amino acids. The V segment lost 2 bases and the J segment 6 bases; nucleotides outside the gene matches: 8. The CDR3 loop is CASSFASGRGGEQYF. The CDR3 DNA reads as TGTGCCAGCAGCTTTGCTAGCGGGAGAGGAGGCGAGCAGTACTTC.